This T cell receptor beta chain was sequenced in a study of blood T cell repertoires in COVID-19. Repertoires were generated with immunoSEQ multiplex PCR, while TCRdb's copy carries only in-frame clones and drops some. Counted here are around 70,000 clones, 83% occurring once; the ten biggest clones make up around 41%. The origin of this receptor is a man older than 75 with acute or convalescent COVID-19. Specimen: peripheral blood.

The CDR3 region has the DNA TGTGCCAGCAGCTACCGAGACTCGGGTCCCCAGCATTTT. It specifies CASSYRDSGPQHF. The J gene is TRBJ1-5, the V gene TRBV5-6, with D uncertain. The CDR3 totals 13 residues. Deletions cut 3 bases from V and 10 bases from J, with 14 bases between. Per the germline V gene, CDR1 is SGHDT and CDR2 is YYEEEE.